This T cell receptor (beta chain) was obtained from a study of cytotoxic CD8 clonotypes in ibrutinib-treated CLL. Some clones are missing from TCRdb's copy, which holds only in-frame ones; the method was immunoSEQ multiplex PCR. The sample has more than 110,000 clones, around 93% seen once. This clone was found once. The trim removed 10 bases at V and 11 bases at J, leaving 16 bases unmatched. Germline-derived CDR1 and CDR2 are ENHRY and SYGVKD. CDR3 length: 16 amino acids. Specimen: PBMCs, collected after 12 months of ibrutinib treatment. This sequence was found in a human donor with chronic lymphocytic leukemia. The chain carries TRBV10-3 and TRBJ2-1, with 14 bases aligning to TRBD2. CDR3 region: CASSKGGLAGDGKQFF. The CDR3 nucleotides are TGTGCCAGCTCAAAGGGGGGACTAGCGGGAGACGGGAAGCAGTTCTTC.